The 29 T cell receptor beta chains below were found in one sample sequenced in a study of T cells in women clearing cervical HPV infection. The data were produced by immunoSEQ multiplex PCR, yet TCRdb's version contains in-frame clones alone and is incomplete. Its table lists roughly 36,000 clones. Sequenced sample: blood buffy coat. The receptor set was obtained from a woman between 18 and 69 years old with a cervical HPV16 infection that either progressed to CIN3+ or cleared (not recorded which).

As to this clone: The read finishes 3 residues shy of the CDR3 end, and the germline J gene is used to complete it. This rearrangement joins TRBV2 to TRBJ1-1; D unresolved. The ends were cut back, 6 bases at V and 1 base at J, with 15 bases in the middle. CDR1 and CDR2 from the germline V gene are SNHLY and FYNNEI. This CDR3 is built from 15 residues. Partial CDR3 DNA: TGTGCCAGCAGGACGTATGCGGTGGCGAACACTGAA. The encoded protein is CASRTYAVANTE. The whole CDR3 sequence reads CASRTYAVANTEAFF.

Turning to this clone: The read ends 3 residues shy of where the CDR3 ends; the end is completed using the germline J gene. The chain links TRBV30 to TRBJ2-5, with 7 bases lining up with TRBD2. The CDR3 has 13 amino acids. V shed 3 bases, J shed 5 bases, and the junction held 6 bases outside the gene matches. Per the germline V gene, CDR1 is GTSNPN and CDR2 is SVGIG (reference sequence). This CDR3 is CAWSWAGAETQYF. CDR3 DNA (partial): TGTGCCTGGAGCTGGGCGGGAGCGGAGACC.

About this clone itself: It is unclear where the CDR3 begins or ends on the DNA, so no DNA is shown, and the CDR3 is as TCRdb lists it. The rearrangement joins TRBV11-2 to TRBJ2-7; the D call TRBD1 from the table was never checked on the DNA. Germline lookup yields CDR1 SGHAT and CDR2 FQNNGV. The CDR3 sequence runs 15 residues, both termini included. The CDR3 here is CASSFGQGLSYEQYF.

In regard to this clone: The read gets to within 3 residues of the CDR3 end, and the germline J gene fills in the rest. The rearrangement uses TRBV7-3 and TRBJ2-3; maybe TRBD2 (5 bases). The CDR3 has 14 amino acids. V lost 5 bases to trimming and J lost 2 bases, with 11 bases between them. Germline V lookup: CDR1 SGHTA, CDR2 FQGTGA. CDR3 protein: CASSPKTNTDTQYF. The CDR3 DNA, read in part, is TGTGCCAGCAGCCCGAAGACTAACACAGATACG.

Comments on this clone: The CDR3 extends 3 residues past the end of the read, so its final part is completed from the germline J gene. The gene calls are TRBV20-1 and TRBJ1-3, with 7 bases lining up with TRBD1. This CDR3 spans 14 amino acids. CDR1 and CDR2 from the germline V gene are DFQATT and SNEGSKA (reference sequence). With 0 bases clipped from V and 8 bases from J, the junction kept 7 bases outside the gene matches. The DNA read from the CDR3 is TGCAGTGCTAGAGATCGAAGGAGGGGGCACACC. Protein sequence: CSARDRRRGHT. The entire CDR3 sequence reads CSARDRRRGHTIYF.

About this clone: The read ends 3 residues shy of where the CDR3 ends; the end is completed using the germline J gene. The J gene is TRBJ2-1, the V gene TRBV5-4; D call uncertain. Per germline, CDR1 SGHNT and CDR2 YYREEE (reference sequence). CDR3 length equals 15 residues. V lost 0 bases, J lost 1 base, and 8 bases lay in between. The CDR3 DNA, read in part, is TGTGCCAGCAGCTTGGACGCGAGTTCCTACAATGAG. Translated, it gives CASSLDASSYNE. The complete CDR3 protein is CASSLDASSYNEQFF.

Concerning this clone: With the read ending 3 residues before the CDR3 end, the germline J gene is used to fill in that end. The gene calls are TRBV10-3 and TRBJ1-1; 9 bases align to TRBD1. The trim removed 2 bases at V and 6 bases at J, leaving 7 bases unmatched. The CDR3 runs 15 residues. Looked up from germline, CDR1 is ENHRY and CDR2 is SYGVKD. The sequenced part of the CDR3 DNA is TGTGCCATCAGTGAGGACAGGGGGGGGTGGCCTGAA. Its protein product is CAISEDRGGWPE. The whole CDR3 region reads CAISEDRGGWPEAFF.

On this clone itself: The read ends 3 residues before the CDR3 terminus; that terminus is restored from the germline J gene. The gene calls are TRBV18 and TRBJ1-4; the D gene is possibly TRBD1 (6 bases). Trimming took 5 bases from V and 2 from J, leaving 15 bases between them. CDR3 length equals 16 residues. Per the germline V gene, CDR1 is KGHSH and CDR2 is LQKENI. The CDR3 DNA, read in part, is TGTGCCAGCTCAGCTAACAGGGACGAGACTAATGAAAAA. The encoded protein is CASSANRDETNEK. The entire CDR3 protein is CASSANRDETNEKLFF.

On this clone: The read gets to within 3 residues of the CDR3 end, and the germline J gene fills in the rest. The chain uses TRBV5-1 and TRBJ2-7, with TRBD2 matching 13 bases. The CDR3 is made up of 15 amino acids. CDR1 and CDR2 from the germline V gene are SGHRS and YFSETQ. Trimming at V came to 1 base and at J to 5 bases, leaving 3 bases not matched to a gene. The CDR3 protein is CASSLTSGGGDEQYF. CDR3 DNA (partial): TGCGCCAGCAGCTTGACTAGCGGGGGGGGTGACGAG.

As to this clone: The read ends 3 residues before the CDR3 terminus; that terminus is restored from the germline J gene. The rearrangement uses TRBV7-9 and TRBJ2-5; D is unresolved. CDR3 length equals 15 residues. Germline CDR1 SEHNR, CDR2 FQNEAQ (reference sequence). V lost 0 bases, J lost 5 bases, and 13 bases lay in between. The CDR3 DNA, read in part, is TGTGCCAGCAGCTTAGCCGGCGGAAGGTGGGAGACC. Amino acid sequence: CASSLAGGRWET. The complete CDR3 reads CASSLAGGRWETQYF.

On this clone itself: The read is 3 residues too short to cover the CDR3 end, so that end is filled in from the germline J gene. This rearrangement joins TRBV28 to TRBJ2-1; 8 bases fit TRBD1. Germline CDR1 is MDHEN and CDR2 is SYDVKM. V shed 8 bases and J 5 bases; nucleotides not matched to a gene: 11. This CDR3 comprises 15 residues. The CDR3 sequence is CASGSDGTGHNEQFF. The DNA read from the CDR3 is TGTGCCAGCGGTTCCGACGGGACAGGTCACAATGAG. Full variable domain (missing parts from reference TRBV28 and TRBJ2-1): DVKVTQSSRYLVKRTGEKVFLECVQDMDHENMFWYRQDPGLGLRLIYFSYDVKMKEKGDIPEGYSVSREKKERFSLILESASTNQTSMYLCASGSDGTGHNEQFFGPGTRLTVL.

CDR3 DNA (partial): TGCAGTGCTAGAGAAACTAGCGGGAATTACGAG. The encoded protein is CSARETSGNYE. Given in full, the CDR3 is CSARETSGNYEQYF. This chain connects TRBV20-1 to TRBJ2-7; 10 bases agree with TRBD2. The read finishes 3 residues shy of the CDR3 end, and the germline J gene is used to complete it. With 0 bases clipped from V and 4 bases from J, the junction kept 3 bases outside the gene matches. The CDR3 sequence is 14 residues long. The germline V gene encodes CDR1 DFQATT and CDR2 SNEGSKA (reference sequence).

Here the CDR3 reads CAISEGREETQYF. CDR3 DNA (partial): TGTGCCATCAGTGAGGGCAGGGAAGAGACC. The chain couples TRBV10-3 to TRBJ2-5; D possibly corresponds to TRBD1 (5 bases). The read halts 3 residues ahead of the CDR3 end, with the missing end drawn from the germline J gene. The germline V gene has CDR1 ENHRY and CDR2 SYGVKD. V gave up 2 bases and J gave up 3 bases, with 7 bases separating them. This CDR3 contains 13 residues.

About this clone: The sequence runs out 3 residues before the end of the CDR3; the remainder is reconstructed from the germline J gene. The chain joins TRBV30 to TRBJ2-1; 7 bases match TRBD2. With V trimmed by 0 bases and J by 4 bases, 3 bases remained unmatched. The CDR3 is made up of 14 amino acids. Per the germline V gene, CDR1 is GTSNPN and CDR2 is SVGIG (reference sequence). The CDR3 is CAWSVSRGYNEQFF. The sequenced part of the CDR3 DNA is TGTGCCTGGAGTGTATCGCGGGGGTACAATGAG.

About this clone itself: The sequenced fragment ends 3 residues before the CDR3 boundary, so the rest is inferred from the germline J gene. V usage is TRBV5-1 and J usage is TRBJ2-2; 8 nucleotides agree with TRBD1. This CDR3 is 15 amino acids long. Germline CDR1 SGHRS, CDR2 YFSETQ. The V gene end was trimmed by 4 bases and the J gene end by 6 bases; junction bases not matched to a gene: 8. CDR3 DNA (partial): TGCGCCAGCAGCGTACACAGGGGGGATGCCGGGGAG. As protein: CASSVHRGDAGE. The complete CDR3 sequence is CASSVHRGDAGELFF.

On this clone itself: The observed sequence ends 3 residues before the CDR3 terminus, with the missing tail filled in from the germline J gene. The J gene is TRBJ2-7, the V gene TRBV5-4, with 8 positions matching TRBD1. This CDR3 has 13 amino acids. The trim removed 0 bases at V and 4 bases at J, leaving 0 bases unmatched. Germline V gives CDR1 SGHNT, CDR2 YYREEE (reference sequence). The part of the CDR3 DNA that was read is TGTGCCAGCAGCTTGGACAGGGGGTACGAG. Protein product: CASSLDRGYE. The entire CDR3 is CASSLDRGYEQYF. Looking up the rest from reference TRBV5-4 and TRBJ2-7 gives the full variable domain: ETGVTQSPTHLIKTRGQQVTLRCSSQSGHNTVSWYQQALGQGPQFIFQYYREEENGRGNFPPRFSGLQFPNYSSELNVNALELDDSALYLCASSLDRGYEQYFGPGTRLTVT.

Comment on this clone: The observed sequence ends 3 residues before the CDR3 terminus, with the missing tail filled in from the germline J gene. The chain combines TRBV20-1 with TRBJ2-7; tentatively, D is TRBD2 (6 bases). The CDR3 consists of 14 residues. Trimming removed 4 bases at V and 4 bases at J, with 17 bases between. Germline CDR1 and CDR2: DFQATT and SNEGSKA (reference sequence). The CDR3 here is CSATPPDSGYEQYF. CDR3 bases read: TGCAGTGCTACCCCCCCGGATAGCGGTTACGAG.

The CDR3 here is CASSLTTISGNTIYF. CDR3 bases read: TGTGCCAGCAGCTTAACAACGATCTCTGGAAACACC. The rearrangement links TRBV11-2 to TRBJ1-3; D remains unclear. The read gets to within 3 residues of the CDR3 end, and the germline J gene fills in the rest. The CDR3 length is 15 residues. Germline CDR1 is SGHAT and CDR2 is FQNNGV. V was trimmed by 2 bases and J by 0 bases, leaving 8 bases between them.

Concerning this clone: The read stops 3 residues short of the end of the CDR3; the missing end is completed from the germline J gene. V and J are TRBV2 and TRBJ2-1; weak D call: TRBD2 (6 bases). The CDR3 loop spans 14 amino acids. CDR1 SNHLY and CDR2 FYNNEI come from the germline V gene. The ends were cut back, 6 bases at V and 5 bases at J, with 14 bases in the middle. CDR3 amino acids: CASRKRAEDNEQFF. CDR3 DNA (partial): TGTGCCAGCAGGAAGCGGGCGGAAGACAATGAG.

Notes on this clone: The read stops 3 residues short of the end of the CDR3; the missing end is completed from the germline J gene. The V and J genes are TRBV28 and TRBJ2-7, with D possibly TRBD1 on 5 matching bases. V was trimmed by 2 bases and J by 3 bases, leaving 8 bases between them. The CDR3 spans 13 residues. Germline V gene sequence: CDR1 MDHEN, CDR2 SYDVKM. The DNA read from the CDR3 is TGTGCCAGCAGTTTAACACAGGTCTACGAG. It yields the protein CASSLTQVYE. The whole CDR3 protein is CASSLTQVYEQYF.

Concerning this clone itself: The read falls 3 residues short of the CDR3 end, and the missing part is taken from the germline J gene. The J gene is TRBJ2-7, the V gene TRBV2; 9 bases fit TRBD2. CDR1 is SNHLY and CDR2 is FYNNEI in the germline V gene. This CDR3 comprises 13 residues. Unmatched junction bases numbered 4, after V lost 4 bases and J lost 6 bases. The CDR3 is CASSAGLAGEQYF. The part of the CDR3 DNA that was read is TGTGCCAGCAGTGCGGGACTAGCCGGCGAG.

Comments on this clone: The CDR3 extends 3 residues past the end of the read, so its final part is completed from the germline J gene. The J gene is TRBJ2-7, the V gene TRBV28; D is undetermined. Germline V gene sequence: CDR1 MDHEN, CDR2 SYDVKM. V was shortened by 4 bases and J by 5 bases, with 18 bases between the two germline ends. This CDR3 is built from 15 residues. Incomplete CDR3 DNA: TGTGCCAGCAGTTATCCAGGAATCTCCCTCCACGAG. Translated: CASSYPGISLHE. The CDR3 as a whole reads CASSYPGISLHEQYF.

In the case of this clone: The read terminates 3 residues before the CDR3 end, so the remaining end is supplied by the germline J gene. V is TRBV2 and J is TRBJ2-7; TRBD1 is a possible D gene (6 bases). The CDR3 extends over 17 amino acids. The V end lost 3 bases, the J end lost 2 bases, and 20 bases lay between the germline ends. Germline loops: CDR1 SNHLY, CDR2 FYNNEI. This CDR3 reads CASSENTGHPSPYEQYF. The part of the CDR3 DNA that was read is TGTGCCAGCAGTGAGAATACAGGGCACCCAAGCCCCTACGAG. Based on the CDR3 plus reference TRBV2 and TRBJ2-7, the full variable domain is EPEVTQTPSHQVTQMGQEVILRCVPISNHLYFYWYRQILGQKVEFLVSFYNNEISEKSEIFDDQFSVERPDGSNFTLKIRSTKLEDSAMYFCASSENTGHPSPYEQYFGPGTRLTVT.

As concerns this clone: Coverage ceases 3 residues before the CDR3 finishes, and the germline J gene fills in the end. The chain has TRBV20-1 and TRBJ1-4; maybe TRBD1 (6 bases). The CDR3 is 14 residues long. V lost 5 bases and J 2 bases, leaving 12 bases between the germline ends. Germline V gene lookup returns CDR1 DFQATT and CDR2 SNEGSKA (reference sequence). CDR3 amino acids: CSAEDRETNEKLFF. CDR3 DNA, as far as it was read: TGCAGTGCTGAGGACAGAGAGACTAATGAAAAA.

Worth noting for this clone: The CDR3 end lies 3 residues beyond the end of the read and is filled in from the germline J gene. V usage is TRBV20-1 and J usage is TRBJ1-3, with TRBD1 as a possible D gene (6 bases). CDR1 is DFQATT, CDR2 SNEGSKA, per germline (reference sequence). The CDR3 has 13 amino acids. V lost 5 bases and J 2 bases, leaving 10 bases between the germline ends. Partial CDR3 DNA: TGCAGTGCTGATCAGGGGACTGGAAACACC. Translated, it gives CSADQGTGNT. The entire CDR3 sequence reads CSADQGTGNTIYF.

The CDR3 region is CASSPSGYEQYF. The sequenced CDR3 bases are TGTGCCAGCAGTCCCTCGGGCTACGAG. The V gene is TRBV27, the J gene TRBJ2-7; the D is unclear. The CDR3 extends 3 residues past the end of the read, so its final part is completed from the germline J gene. The CDR3 totals 12 residues. The germline CDR1 and CDR2 sequences are MNHEY and SMNVEV (reference sequence). The V end lost 5 bases, the J end lost 3 bases, and 8 bases lay between the germline ends.

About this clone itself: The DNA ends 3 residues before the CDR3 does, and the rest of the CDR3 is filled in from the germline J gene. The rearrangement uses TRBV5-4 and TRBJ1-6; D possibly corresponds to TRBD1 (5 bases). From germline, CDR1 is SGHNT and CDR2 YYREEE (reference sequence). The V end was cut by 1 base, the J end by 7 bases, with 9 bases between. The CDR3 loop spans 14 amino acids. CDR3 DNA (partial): TGTGCCAGCAGCTTGAAGGGGATGAATTCACCC. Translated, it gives CASSLKGMNSP. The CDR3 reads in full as CASSLKGMNSPLHF.

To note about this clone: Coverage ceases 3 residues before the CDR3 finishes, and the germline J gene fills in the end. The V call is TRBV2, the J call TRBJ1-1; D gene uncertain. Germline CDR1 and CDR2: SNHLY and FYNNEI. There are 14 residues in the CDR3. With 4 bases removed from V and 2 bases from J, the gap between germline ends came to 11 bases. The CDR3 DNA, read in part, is TGTGCCAGCAGTGGAGGCCAAAGAAACACTGAA. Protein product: CASSGGQRNTE. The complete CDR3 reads CASSGGQRNTEAFF.

The CDR3 loop is CASSLRTGLNDYTF. CDR3 DNA, as far as it was read: TGTGCCAGTAGTTTACGGACAGGGCTAAATGAC. The chain combines TRBV19 with TRBJ1-2, with TRBD1 identical over 8 bases. The read is 3 residues too short to cover the CDR3 end, so that end is filled in from the germline J gene. This CDR3 is 14 amino acids long. Germline V gene data show CDR1 as LNHDA and CDR2 as SQIVND (reference sequence).